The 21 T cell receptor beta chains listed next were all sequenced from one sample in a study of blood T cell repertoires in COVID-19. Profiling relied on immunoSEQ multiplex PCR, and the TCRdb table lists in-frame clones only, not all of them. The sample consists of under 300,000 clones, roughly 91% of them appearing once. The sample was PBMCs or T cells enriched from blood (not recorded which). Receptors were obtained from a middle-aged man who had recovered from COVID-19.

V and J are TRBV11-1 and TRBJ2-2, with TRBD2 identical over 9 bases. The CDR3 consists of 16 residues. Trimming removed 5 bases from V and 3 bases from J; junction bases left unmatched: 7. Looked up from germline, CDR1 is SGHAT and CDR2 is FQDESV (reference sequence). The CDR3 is CASSERTSADTGELFF. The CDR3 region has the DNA TGTGCCAGCAGCGAGCGGACTAGCGCCGACACCGGGGAGCTGTTTTTT.

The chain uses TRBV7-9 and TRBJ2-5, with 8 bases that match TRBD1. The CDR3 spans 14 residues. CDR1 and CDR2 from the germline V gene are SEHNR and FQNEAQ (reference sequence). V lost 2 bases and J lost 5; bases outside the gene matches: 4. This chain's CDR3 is CASSLKDRDETQYF. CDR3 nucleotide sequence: TGTGCCAGCAGCTTAAAGGACAGGGATGAGACCCAGTACTTC.

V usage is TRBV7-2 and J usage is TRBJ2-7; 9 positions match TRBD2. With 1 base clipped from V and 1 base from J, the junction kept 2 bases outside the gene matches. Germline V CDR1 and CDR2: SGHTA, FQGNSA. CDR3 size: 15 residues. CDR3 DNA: TGTGCCAGCAGCTTAGGAAGCGGGGGGTCCTACGAGCAGTACTTC. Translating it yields CASSLGSGGSYEQYF.

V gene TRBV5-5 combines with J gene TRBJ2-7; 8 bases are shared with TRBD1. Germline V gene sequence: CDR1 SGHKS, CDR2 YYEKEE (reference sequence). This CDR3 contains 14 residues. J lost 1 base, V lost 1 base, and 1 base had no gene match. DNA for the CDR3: TGTGCCAGCAGCTTGTGGGACAGGTCCTACGAGCAGTACTTC. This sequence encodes CASSLWDRSYEQYF.

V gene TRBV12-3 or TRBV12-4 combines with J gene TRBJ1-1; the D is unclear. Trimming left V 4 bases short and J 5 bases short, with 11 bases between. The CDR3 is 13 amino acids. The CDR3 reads CASSSGRMTEAFF. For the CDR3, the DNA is TGTGCCAGCAGTTCAGGCAGGATGACTGAAGCTTTCTTT.

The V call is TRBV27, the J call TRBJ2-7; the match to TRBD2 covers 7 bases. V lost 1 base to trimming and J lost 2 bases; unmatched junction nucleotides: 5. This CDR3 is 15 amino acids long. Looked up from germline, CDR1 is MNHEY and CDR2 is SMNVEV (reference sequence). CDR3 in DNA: TGTGCCAGCAGTTTATACAGAGGACTAGCCTACGAGCAGTACTTC. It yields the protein CASSLYRGLAYEQYF.

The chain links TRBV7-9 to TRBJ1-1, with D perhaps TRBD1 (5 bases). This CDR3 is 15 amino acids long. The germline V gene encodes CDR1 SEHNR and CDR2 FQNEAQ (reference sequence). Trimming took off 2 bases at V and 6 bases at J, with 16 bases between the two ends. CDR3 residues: CASSLSTGVNAEAFF. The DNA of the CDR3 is TGTGCCAGCAGCTTAAGTACAGGCGTTAACGCTGAAGCTTTCTTT.

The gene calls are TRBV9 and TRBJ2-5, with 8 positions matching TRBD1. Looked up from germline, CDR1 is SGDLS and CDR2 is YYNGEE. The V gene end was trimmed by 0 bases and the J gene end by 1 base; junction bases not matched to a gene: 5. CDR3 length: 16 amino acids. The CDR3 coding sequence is TGTGCCAGCAGCGTAGCCAGGGGGCTCGGCCAAGAGACCCAGTACTTC. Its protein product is CASSVARGLGQETQYF.

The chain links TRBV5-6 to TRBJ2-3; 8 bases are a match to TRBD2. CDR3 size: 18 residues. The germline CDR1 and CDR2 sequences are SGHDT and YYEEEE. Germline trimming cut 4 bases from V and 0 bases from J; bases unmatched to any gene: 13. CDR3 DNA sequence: TGTGCCAGCAGCGGCAGCAGCGGGGGCCCGAAGAGCACAGATACGCAGTATTTT. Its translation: CASSGSSGGPKSTDTQYF. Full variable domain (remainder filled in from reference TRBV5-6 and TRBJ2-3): DAGVTQSPTHLIKTRGQQVTLRCSPKSGHDTVSWYQQALGQGPQFIFQYYEEEERQRGNFPDRFSGHQFPNYSSELNVNALLLGDSALYLCASSGSSGGPKSTDTQYFGPGTRLTVL.

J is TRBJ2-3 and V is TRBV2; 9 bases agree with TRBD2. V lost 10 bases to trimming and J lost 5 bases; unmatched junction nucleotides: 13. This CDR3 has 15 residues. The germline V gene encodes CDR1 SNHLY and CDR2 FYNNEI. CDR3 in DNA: TGTGCCAACGCCCGAGCTAGCGGGGTGGGAGATACGCAGTATTTT. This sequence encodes CANARASGVGDTQYF.

The chain's CDR3 is CASSPNAGENTEAFF. CDR3 sequence (DNA): TGTGCCAGCAGCCCTAACGCGGGGGAGAACACTGAAGCTTTCTTT. V gene TRBV7-2 combines with J gene TRBJ1-1, with D perhaps matching TRBD1 (5 bases). V was clipped by 5 bases and J by 1 base, with 14 bases between them. Germline V gene lookup returns CDR1 SGHTA and CDR2 FQGNSA. CDR3 length: 15 residues.

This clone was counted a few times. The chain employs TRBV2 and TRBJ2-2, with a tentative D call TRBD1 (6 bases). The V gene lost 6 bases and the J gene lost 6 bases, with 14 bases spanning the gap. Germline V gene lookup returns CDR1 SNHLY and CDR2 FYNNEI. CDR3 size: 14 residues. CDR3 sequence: CASSPLQGPGELFF. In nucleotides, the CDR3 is TGTGCCAGCAGCCCCTTACAGGGTCCCGGGGAGCTGTTTTTT. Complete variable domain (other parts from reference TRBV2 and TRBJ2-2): EPEVTQTPSHQVTQMGQEVILRCVPISNHLYFYWYRQILGQKVEFLVSFYNNEISEKSEIFDDQFSVERPDGSNFTLKIRSTKLEDSAMYFCASSPLQGPGELFFGEGSRLTVL.

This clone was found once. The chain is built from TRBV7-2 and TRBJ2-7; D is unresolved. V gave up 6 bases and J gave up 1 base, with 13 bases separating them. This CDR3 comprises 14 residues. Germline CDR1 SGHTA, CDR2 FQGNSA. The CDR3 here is CASRPQPQSYEQYF. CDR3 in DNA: TGTGCCAGCAGACCACAGCCTCAGTCCTACGAGCAGTACTTC.

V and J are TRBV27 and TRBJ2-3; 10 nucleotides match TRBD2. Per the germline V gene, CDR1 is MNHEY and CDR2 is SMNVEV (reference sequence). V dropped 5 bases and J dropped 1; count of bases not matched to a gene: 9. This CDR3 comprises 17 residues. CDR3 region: CASSTLRGTSGTDTQYF. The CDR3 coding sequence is TGTGCCAGCAGTACTCTTCGCGGGACTAGCGGCACAGATACGCAGTATTTT.

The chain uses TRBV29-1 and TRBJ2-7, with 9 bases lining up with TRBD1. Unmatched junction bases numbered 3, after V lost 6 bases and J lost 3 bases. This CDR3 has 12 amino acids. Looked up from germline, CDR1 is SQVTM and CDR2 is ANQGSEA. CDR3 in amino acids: CSVLGQGYEQYF. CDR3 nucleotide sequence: TGCAGCGTCCTGGGACAGGGCTACGAGCAGTACTTC.

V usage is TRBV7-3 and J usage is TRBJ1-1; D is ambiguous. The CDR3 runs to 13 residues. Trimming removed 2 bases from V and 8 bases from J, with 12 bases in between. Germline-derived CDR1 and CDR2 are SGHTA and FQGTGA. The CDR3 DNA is TGTGCCAGCAGCTTATTGTTCAGGCCAGAAGCTTTCTTT. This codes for CASSLLFRPEAFF.

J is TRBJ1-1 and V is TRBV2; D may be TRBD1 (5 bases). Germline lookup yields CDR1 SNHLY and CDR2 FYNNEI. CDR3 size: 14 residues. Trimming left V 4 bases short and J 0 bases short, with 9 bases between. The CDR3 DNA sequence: TGTGCCAGCAGTGGACAGTTATTGAACACTGAAGCTTTCTTT. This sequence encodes CASSGQLLNTEAFF.

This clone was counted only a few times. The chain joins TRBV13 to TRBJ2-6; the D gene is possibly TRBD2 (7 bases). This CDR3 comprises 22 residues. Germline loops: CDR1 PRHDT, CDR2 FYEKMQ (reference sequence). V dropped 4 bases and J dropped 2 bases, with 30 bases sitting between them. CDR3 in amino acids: CASSSKLMGGSGDLAGANVLTF. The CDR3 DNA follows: TGTGCCAGCAGCTCTAAACTAATGGGGGGGTCAGGGGATCTCGCTGGGGCCAACGTCCTGACTTTC.

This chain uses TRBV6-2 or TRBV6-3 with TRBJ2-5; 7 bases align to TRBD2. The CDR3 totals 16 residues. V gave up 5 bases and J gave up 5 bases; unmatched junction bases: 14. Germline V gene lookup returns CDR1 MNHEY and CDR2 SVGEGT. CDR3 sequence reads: CASSTLTSEFRETQYF. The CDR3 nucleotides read TGTGCCAGCAGTACCTTAACTAGCGAGTTCCGGGAGACCCAGTACTTC.

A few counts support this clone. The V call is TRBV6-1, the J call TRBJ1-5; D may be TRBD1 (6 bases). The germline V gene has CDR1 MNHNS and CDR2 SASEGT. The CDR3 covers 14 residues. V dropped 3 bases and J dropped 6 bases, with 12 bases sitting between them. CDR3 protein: CASSDGRGGQPQHF. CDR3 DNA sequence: TGTGCCAGCAGTGATGGCAGGGGTGGTCAGCCCCAGCATTTT.

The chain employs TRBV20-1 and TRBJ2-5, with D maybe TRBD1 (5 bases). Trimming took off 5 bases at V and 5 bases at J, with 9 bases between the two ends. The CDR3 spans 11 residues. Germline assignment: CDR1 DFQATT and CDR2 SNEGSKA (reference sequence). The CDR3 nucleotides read TGCAGTGCTCAGGGTTGGGAGACCCAGTACTTC. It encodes CSAQGWETQYF.